The 3 T cell receptor beta chains below were found in one sample sequenced in a study of T-cell memory formation after mild COVID-19. TCRdb recomputed calls from the 5' RACE reads with MiXCR, one row per CDR3 protein. The sample holds fewer than 300,000 distinct CDR3 sequences; around 15% are singletons and the top ten take around 20%. The specimen was PBMCs or a T cell subset sorted from them (not recorded which). The receptors were gathered from a young man who had mild COVID-19 (a few samples of this study predate the infection). Cell type and time point are not known.

This clonotype occurred many times. V is TRBV20-1 and J is TRBJ1-5, with 10 positions matching TRBD1. J gave up 5 bases and V 0 bases, and 7 bases lay outside the gene matches. The CDR3 loop spans 16 amino acids. From germline, CDR1 is DFQATT and CDR2 SNEGSKA (reference sequence). CDR3 sequence (DNA): TGCAGTGCTAGAGATCGGACAGGGGGAGGGCATCAGCCCCAGCATTTT. Residues: CSARDRTGGGHQPQHF.

The chain couples TRBV10-3 to TRBJ1-5, with 8 bases matching TRBD1. The V and J ends lost 5 bases and 7 bases, in that order; junction bases with no gene match: 4. The CDR3 is 13 amino acids. Germline CDR1 ENHRY, CDR2 SYGVKD. The CDR3 here is CAISTGGRQPQHF. The CDR3 coding sequence is TGTGCCATCAGTACAGGGGGTCGGCAGCCCCAGCATTTT.

This chain joins TRBV21-1 and TRBJ2-7; the listed D gene, TRBD1, was not tested against the DNA. TRBV21-1 is shown as a pseudogene. The CDR3 is 14 amino acids. The CDR3, as DNA: TGTGCCAGCAGCGAAAGGACGGGGGGACGGGAGCAGTACGTC. Translated: CASSERTGGREQYV.